This T cell receptor beta chain was sequenced during a study of T cell responses to AZD1222 COVID-19 vaccine (dated by TCRdb to about 2021). Concerning the study at large: A total of more than 230 trial participants underwent TCR sequencing, of whom 207 received two doses of AZD1222 and 26 received two doses of the MenACWY control vaccine. Trial participants were enrolled into age subgroups of 18-55, 56-69 and 70-plus years, which contained 148, 28 and 57 TCR-sequenced participants, respectively. Study-level results and caveats: Because no samples from the day 14 peak response were available, repertoires could be characterized only after the peak T cell response. The whole spike protein was spanned by vaccine-associated CD4 TCRs, and dominant responses were seen in regions 160-218 and 743-854. After two AZD1222 doses, both the breadth and the depth of spike-specific TCRs were significantly higher than at day 0 and than in MenACWY recipients. Conclusions about previously exposed vaccinees were limited because only a handful of AZD1222 recipients were SARS-CoV-2 seropositive at baseline. The 56-69-year group was small, and its depth increase did not reach significance, likely because of low power. Epitopes outside the regions mutated in the B.1.351 and B.1.1.7 variants were reportedly recognized by nearly half of the unique spike-specific TCRs. Participants were mostly white British, with more females than males. The authors suggested clonal diversity may have been underestimated.

The CDR3 regions of human TCRbeta chains were analyzed by immunosequencing. Regarding the original processing steps: TCRs in the repertoires were compared against a reference library of SARS-CoV-2-specific TCRs that had been generated with the MIRA antigen-specificity platform. Breadth was defined as the fraction of unique TCRs that were SARS-CoV-2-associated, and depth was defined as the fraction of total T cells that were SARS-CoV-2-associated. Using the MIRA data, each spike-specific TCR was assigned both to the spike region to which the TCR was reactive and to a CD4 or CD8 class. Log10-transformed breadth and depth values were compared by one-way ANOVA with Sidak's multiple comparisons tests. Entries here come from immuneACCESS through TCRdb and include only in-frame sequences with V and J called. Some clones fail to appear in such tables; in the studies checked, an unresolved V gene covers under half of the shortfall, and the cause of the remainder is unknown. That table furnishes V, J and clone size, whereas the DNA furnished D and trimming. For this sample there are more than 110,000 clones; approximately 92% appear just once. The ten largest account for under 3.5% of the sample.

Only one count was recorded for this clone. Its antigen is still unknown. Base quality data are lacking; no much larger clone is found one base away. Trimming removed 6 bases from V and 3 bases from J; the gene matches leave 10 bases unexplained. The CDR3 runs 15 residues from the cysteine to the phenylalanine. Just the 45-base CDR3 DNA is kept, in frame starting at base 1. The germline V gene encodes CDR1 SEHNR and CDR2 FQNEAQ (reference sequence). The time point label here, explained by the study, means: about 28 days (+/-7) after the second vaccine dose. Because spike-specific TCR depth and breadth did not differ between the two schedules, AZD1222 recipients who got a second dose at roughly 4 weeks were pooled with those who got a second dose at roughly 12 weeks. The vaccinee samples were drawn from two UK trials, COV001 and COV002, one of which was a single-blind randomized controlled phase 2/3 trial testing AZD1222 (ChAdOx1 nCoV-19) in healthy adults. For TCRbeta chain sequencing, PBMC samples from trial participants were taken at day 0 and at day 28 after the second dose.

The chain couples TRBV7-9 to TRBJ1-2, and TRBD1 matches 7 of the central bases. The TCR was taken from an adult who received the AZD1222 COVID-19 vaccine. Source: peripheral blood, taken 28 days after the second AZD1222 dose. The CDR3 reads as follows: CASSRDRLDDYGYTF. The DNA sequence is given as TGTGCCAGCAGTAGGGACAGACTAGATGACTATGGCTACACCTTC.